Each of the 24 T cell receptor beta chains below was sequenced from the same sample in a study of OX40 agonist ivuxolimab in advanced cancers. Clones were sequenced by immunoSEQ multiplex PCR, and TCRdb holds only the in-frame ones, with some missing. The sample lists fewer than 95,000 clones, more than 85% occurring once. Sequenced here: CD4+ or CD8+ T cells sorted from blood, sampled in a trial of the OX40 agonist ivuxolimab. The receptors stem from an adult with an advanced solid tumor such as melanoma, head and neck, liver or kidney cancer.

The rearrangement uses TRBV27 and TRBJ1-2; D possibly corresponds to TRBD1 (5 bases). The V end was cut by 8 bases, the J end by 7 bases, with 11 bases between. Per the germline V gene, CDR1 is MNHEY and CDR2 is SMNVEV (reference sequence). The CDR3 length is 11 residues. The CDR3 sequence is CASLGVSGYTF. Written as DNA, the CDR3 is TGTGCCAGCCTAGGGGTGAGTGGCTACACCTTC.

The chain couples TRBV4-1 to TRBJ2-2; TRBD1 matches 9 bases. Looked up from germline, CDR1 is MGHRA and CDR2 is YSYEKL. The CDR3 is 15 amino acids. The V and J ends lost 5 bases and 7 bases, in that order; junction bases with no gene match: 8. In DNA, the CDR3 is TGCGCCAGCAGCTTCAACCGGGACAGGGACGGGGAGCTGTTTTTT. Its translation is CASSFNRDRDGELFF.

This chain connects TRBV2 to TRBJ2-7; 8 bases match TRBD2. The trim removed 2 bases at V and 2 bases at J, leaving 5 bases unmatched. This CDR3 contains 15 residues. Germline V gene lookup returns CDR1 SNHLY and CDR2 FYNNEI. The CDR3 DNA is TGTGCCAGCAGTGAACTAGCGGGCCTGACCTACGAGCAGTACTTC. Translated, it gives CASSELAGLTYEQYF.

The chain couples TRBV5-4 to TRBJ1-1, with a tentative D call TRBD1 (5 bases). This CDR3 comprises 14 residues. Germline values: CDR1 SGHNT, CDR2 YYREEE (reference sequence). Trimming stripped 4 bases from V and 5 bases from J, with 15 bases between. The CDR3 DNA is TGTGCCAGCAGCGCCCGGGGGAAGGGGACTGAAGCTTTCTTT. Amino acids: CASSARGKGTEAFF.

The CDR3 DNA is TGTGCCAGCAGCGGACGTCAGGGGGGCGAGCAGTACTTC. Protein: CASSGRQGGEQYF. The chain is built from TRBV7-9 and TRBJ2-7; the D gene is possibly TRBD1 (7 bases). Per germline, CDR1 SEHNR and CDR2 FQNEAQ (reference sequence). The V gene lost 5 bases and the J gene lost 6 bases, with 14 bases spanning the gap. The CDR3 runs to 13 residues.

The chain uses TRBV9 and TRBJ1-1; possibly TRBD1 for D (5 bases). CDR3 length: 15 amino acids. V was trimmed by 7 bases and J by 0 bases, leaving 16 bases between them. Germline V CDR1 and CDR2: SGDLS, YYNGEE. CDR3 residues: CASRPLGRMNTEAFF. The CDR3 nucleotides read TGTGCCAGCCGACCCCTGGGGCGGATGAACACTGAAGCTTTCTTT.

V usage is TRBV29-1 and J usage is TRBJ1-2, with TRBD1 matching over 7 bases. J lost 4 bases, V lost 7 bases, and 9 bases had no gene match. The CDR3 consists of 13 residues. Germline CDR1 and CDR2: SQVTM and ANQGSEA. CDR3 sequence (DNA): TGCAGCGCCCAGGGGGGGGCGACCTATGGCTACACCTTC. It specifies CSAQGGATYGYTF.

The chain recombines TRBV5-4 with TRBJ2-3, with D maybe TRBD2 (5 bases). V gave up 3 bases and J gave up 4 bases, with 15 bases separating them. Per germline, CDR1 SGHNT and CDR2 YYREEE (reference sequence). CDR3 length: 15 amino acids. CDR3 amino acids: CASSSTSYKADTQYF. DNA for the CDR3: TGTGCCAGCAGCTCTACTAGTTACAAGGCAGATACGCAGTATTTT.

The rearrangement uses TRBV5-1 and TRBJ1-1; possible D gene TRBD1, 6 bases. The CDR3 is 14 residues long. The germline CDR1 and CDR2 sequences are SGHRS and YFSETQ. The V and J ends lost 6 bases and 5 bases respectively, with 17 bases between them. This CDR3 reads CASTNGQQFTEAFF. The CDR3 DNA follows: TGCGCCAGCACCAATGGACAGCAATTTACTGAAGCTTTCTTT. Full variable domain (rest looked up from reference TRBV5-1 and TRBJ1-1): KAGVTQTPRYLIKTRGQQVTLSCSPISGHRSVSWYQQTPGQGLQFLFEYFSETQRNKGNFPGRFSGRQFSNSRSEMNVSTLELGDSALYLCASTNGQQFTEAFFGQGTRLTVV.

The chain has TRBV27 and TRBJ1-5; tentatively, D is TRBD1 (5 bases). The CDR3 extends over 13 amino acids. CDR1 is MNHEY and CDR2 is SMNVEV in the germline V gene (reference sequence). V lost 3 bases, J lost 9 bases, and 12 bases lay in between. Written as DNA, the CDR3 is TGTGCCAGCAGTTTGTCGGGGGGTAGGCCCCAGCATTTT. It encodes CASSLSGGRPQHF.

The CDR3 DNA sequence: TGTGCCAGCAGTTATTCTCGCAAGCAGTTCTTC. This encodes CASSYSRKQFF. V usage is TRBV27 and J usage is TRBJ2-1; no reliable D call. The germline V gene has CDR1 MNHEY and CDR2 SMNVEV (reference sequence). The CDR3 sequence is 11 residues long. Trimming removed 4 bases from V and 11 bases from J, with 9 bases in between.

This chain joins TRBV19 and TRBJ1-1; D is undetermined. CDR3 length: 12 amino acids. Germline V gene lookup returns CDR1 LNHDA and CDR2 SQIVND (reference sequence). V dropped 7 bases and J dropped 1 base, with 7 bases sitting between them. The CDR3 here is CASKYGNTEAFF. Written as DNA, the CDR3 is TGTGCCAGTAAGTACGGGAACACTGAAGCTTTCTTT.

This sequence joins TRBV27 and TRBJ2-2; D perhaps matches TRBD2 (5 bases). The germline gives CDR1 MNHEY, CDR2 SMNVEV (reference sequence). The V gene lost 4 bases and the J gene lost 4 bases, with 13 bases spanning the gap. The CDR3 has 15 amino acids. The CDR3 DNA follows: TGTGCCAGCAGTTCGGCGGCTAGCCCCACCGGGGAGCTGTTTTTT. Encoded protein: CASSSAASPTGELFF.

The chain employs TRBV30 and TRBJ2-7; 9 bases map to TRBD1. Germline CDR1 is GTSNPN and CDR2 is SVGIG (reference sequence). The junction had 5 bases not matched to a gene; V was cut back by 8 bases and J by 3 bases. The CDR3 loop spans 12 amino acids. The CDR3 protein is CASRDRDYEQYF. DNA for the CDR3: TGTGCCAGCCGGGACAGGGACTACGAGCAGTACTTC.

V and J are TRBV4-3 and TRBJ1-1, with 10 bases fitting TRBD1. Looked up from germline, CDR1 is LGHNA and CDR2 is YSLEER. Trimming took 4 bases from V and 7 from J; bases not matched to a gene: 9. This CDR3 has 15 residues. The DNA of the CDR3 is TGCGCCAGCAGCCTCTGGACAGGGGGTATCAGTGAAGCTTTCTTT. Translating it yields CASSLWTGGISEAFF.

J is TRBJ2-4 and V is TRBV5-6; D tentatively fits TRBD1 or TRBD2 (5 bases each). V was pared by 0 bases and J by 8 bases, with 15 bases between. This CDR3 contains 15 residues. In germline, CDR1 is SGHDT, CDR2 YYEEEE. The CDR3 sequence is CASSLVWDPVDIQYF. The CDR3 nucleotides are TGTGCCAGCAGCTTGGTATGGGACCCTGTGGACATTCAGTACTTC.

The V gene is TRBV27, the J gene TRBJ1-1; TRBD1 might be the D (6 bases). Trimming shortened V by 6 bases and J by 0 bases, and 11 bases separated the two germline ends. The CDR3 is made up of 14 amino acids. Germline V gene sequence: CDR1 MNHEY, CDR2 SMNVEV (reference sequence). The CDR3 protein is CASSPGQMNTEAFF. CDR3 sequence (DNA): TGTGCCAGCAGCCCCGGACAGATGAACACTGAAGCTTTCTTT.

V usage is TRBV11-1 and J usage is TRBJ2-2; D gene uncertain. V dropped 5 bases and J dropped 4 bases, with 11 bases sitting between them. The CDR3 length is 14 residues. Germline CDR1 is SGHAT and CDR2 is FQDESV (reference sequence). The CDR3 spells CASSPTYRTGELFF. The DNA for the CDR3 is TGTGCCAGCAGCCCAACCTACCGCACCGGGGAGCTGTTTTTT. The variable domain in full, with the rest retrieved from reference TRBV11-1 and TRBJ2-2, is EAEVAQSPRYKITEKSQAVAFWCDPISGHATLYWYRQILGQGPELLVQFQDESVVDDSQLPKDRFSAERLKGVDSTLKIQPAELGDSAMYLCASSPTYRTGELFFGEGSRLTVL.

This chain connects TRBV6-1 to TRBJ1-4, with D tentatively TRBD1 (5 bases). The CDR3 sequence is 14 residues long. Per the germline V gene, CDR1 is MNHNS and CDR2 is SASEGT. The V end lost 2 bases, the J end lost 3 bases, and 7 bases lay between the germline ends. This CDR3 is CASSERGANEKLFF. The CDR3 nucleotides are TGTGCCAGCAGTGAAAGGGGAGCTAATGAAAAACTGTTTTTT.

This clone was found a few times. This chain connects TRBV27 to TRBJ2-3; the D gene could be TRBD1 or TRBD2 (5 bases each). The germline V gene encodes CDR1 MNHEY and CDR2 SMNVEV (reference sequence). The germline V and J ends were trimmed by 7 bases and 7 bases, with 12 bases remaining between them. The CDR3 is made up of 12 amino acids. For the CDR3, the DNA is TGTGCCAGCACCAACGGGGCTCATACGCAGTATTTT. Encoded protein: CASTNGAHTQYF.

The chain joins TRBV5-4 to TRBJ2-7; D is unresolved. This CDR3 comprises 13 residues. Per germline, CDR1 SGHNT and CDR2 YYREEE (reference sequence). V gave up 0 bases and J gave up 0 bases, with 4 bases separating them. CDR3 in DNA: TGTGCCAGCAGCTTGGACATCTCCTACGAGCAGTACTTC. Residues: CASSLDISYEQYF. Supplemented by reference TRBV5-4 and TRBJ2-7, the full variable domain reads ETGVTQSPTHLIKTRGQQVTLRCSSQSGHNTVSWYQQALGQGPQFIFQYYREEENGRGNFPPRFSGLQFPNYSSELNVNALELDDSALYLCASSLDISYEQYFGPGTRLTVT.

This rearrangement joins TRBV29-1 to TRBJ1-2; D remains ambiguous. In germline, CDR1 is SQVTM, CDR2 ANQGSEA. V was clipped by 6 bases and J by 3 bases, with 11 bases between them. The CDR3 totals 12 residues. DNA for the CDR3: TGCAGCGTGGTTGAGGCGGACTATGGCTACACCTTC. Translating gives CSVVEADYGYTF. The whole variable domain, remainder taken from reference TRBV29-1 and TRBJ1-2, is SAVISQKPSRDICQRGTSLTIQCQVDSQVTMMFWYRQQPGQSLTLIATANQGSEATYESGFVIDKFPISRPNLTFSTLTVSNMSPEDSSIYLCSVVEADYGYTFGSGTRLTVV.

The genes are TRBV15 and TRBJ2-2; D is uncertain. Trimming took off 1 base at V and 2 bases at J, with 5 bases between the two ends. This CDR3 region has 14 residues. Germline CDR1 and CDR2: LNHNV and YYDKDF (reference sequence). DNA of the CDR3: TGTGCCACCAGCAGAGTATCCAACACCGGGGAGCTGTTTTTT. Its protein product is CATSRVSNTGELFF.

The chain uses TRBV4-3 and TRBJ1-3; D call uncertain. CDR1 LGHNA and CDR2 YSLEER come from the germline V gene. Trimming removed 0 bases at V and 1 base at J, with 7 bases between. The CDR3 runs 15 residues. CDR3 region: CASSQDSGSGNTIYF. In DNA, the CDR3 is TGCGCCAGCAGCCAAGATTCCGGGTCTGGAAACACCATATATTTT.